This T cell receptor beta chain was obtained from a study of technical replicates of blood from a handful of donors. TCRdb's table, derived via immunoSEQ multiplex PCR, lists solely in-frame clones and lacks some. The sample holds approximately 89,000 clones, 94% seen once. This CDR3 region has 14 residues. The V and J ends lost 3 bases and 1 base respectively, with 7 bases between them. Germline assignment: CDR1 ENHRY and CDR2 SYGVKD. Sequenced sample: T cells isolated from PBMCs. The clonotype originates from a human donor in good health. This chain connects TRBV10-3 to TRBJ1-5, with D perhaps matching TRBD1 (6 bases). The CDR3 here is CAISETGSNQPQHF. The CDR3 nucleotides are TGTGCCATCAGTGAAACAGGGAGCAATCAGCCCCAGCATTTT.